The 16 T cell receptor beta chains listed next were all sequenced from one sample in a study of molecular identifiers for immune sequencing clone quantification. TCRdb re-analysed the PCR reads in MiXCR, keeping a single row per CDR3 protein. This sample has around 320,000 distinct CDR3 sequences; roughly a quarter occur once, and the top ten carry approximately 0.74%. The sample consisted of naive CD8+ T cells from blood, with Jurkat cell RNA spiked in. Regarding subset: FACS-sorted CD8+CD4-CCR7+CD45RA+ naive T cells. The receptors stem from a human donor in good health. Some libraries in this study had Jurkat cell RNA spiked in.

In its sample, this clonotype was seen many times. V usage is TRBV5-1 and J usage is TRBJ1-1, with unresolved D. Looked up from germline, CDR1 is SGHRS and CDR2 is YFSETQ. Trimming took 1 base from V and 6 from J, leaving 13 bases between them. The CDR3 has 14 amino acids. In DNA form, the CDR3 reads TGCGCCAGCAGCTTGAGGGAACTCCGCGCTGAAGCTTTCTTT. Amino acids: CASSLRELRAEAFF.

The chain couples TRBV12-3 or TRBV12-4 to TRBJ2-3; weak D call: TRBD2 (6 bases). This CDR3 has 12 amino acids. The V gene lost 7 bases and the J gene lost 1 base, with 6 bases spanning the gap. In nucleotides, the CDR3 is TGTGCCAGCACTAGCGGCACAGATACGCAGTATTTT. Residues: CASTSGTDTQYF.

The sample holds many counts of this clonotype. The chain carries TRBV12-3 or TRBV12-4 and TRBJ1-2; no firm D call. Trimming took 4 bases from V and 1 from J, leaving 7 bases between them. This CDR3 spans 13 amino acids. CDR3 DNA sequence: TGTGCCAGCAGTTCGACACGTAACTATGGCTACACCTTC. It codes for CASSSTRNYGYTF.

This clonotype was seen a few times. The chain uses TRBV27 and TRBJ1-6; TRBD1 is a possible D gene (5 bases). The V end lost 4 bases, the J end lost 7 bases, and 11 bases lay between the germline ends. Germline V gene sequence: CDR1 MNHEY, CDR2 SMNVEV (reference sequence). This CDR3 is 14 amino acids long. The CDR3 loop is CASSYRNVNSPLHF. CDR3 coding DNA: TGTGCCAGCAGTTACAGGAATGTGAATTCACCCCTCCACTTT.

In this sample, this clonotype turned up a few times. DNA for the CDR3: TGCGCCAGCAGCCAATTTAAACTAGGGACCTACGAGCAGTACTTC. This codes for CASSQFKLGTYEQYF. The chain carries TRBV4-3 and TRBJ2-7; TRBD2 is a possible D gene (5 bases). Trimming shortened V by 2 bases and J by 2 bases, and 13 bases separated the two germline ends. Germline CDR1 LGHNA, CDR2 YSLEER. This CDR3 is 15 amino acids long.

The chain recombines TRBV27 with TRBJ1-5; 11 nucleotides line up with TRBD1. The CDR3 length is 17 residues. The ends lost 7 bases at V and 5 bases at J; junction bases unmatched: 13. Looked up from germline, CDR1 is MNHEY and CDR2 is SMNVEV (reference sequence). CDR3 loop: CASNPLGTGGRDQPQHF. CDR3 DNA sequence: TGTGCCAGCAATCCTCTCGGGACAGGGGGTAGGGATCAGCCCCAGCATTTT.

This clonotype was found a few times. The chain couples TRBV4-3 to TRBJ2-3, with 8 bases matching TRBD2. V gave up 2 bases and J gave up 4 bases; unmatched junction bases: 11. The CDR3 spans 17 residues. Germline assignment: CDR1 LGHNA and CDR2 YSLEER. CDR3 sequence (DNA): TGCGCCAGCAGCCAATCGCCCGCAGCGGGGGCTCCAGATACGCAGTATTTT. This translates into CASSQSPAAGAPDTQYF.

This chain joins TRBV28 and TRBJ2-5, with 9 bases fitting TRBD2. This CDR3 has 14 amino acids. Looked up from germline, CDR1 is MDHEN and CDR2 is SYDVKM. The trim removed 7 bases at V and 2 bases at J, leaving 5 bases unmatched. The CDR3 DNA sequence: TGTGCCAGCACCAGAGCGGGAGGACAAGAGACCCAGTACTTC. The encoded protein is CASTRAGGQETQYF.

This clonotype has ten or more counts. The chain recombines TRBV19 with TRBJ2-3, with a weak D call TRBD2 (5 bases). Deletions cut 3 bases from V and 6 bases from J, with 16 bases between. The germline CDR1 and CDR2 sequences are LNHDA and SQIVND (reference sequence). The CDR3 is 15 residues long. The CDR3 region has the DNA TGTGCCAGTAGTATTACGGCTAGCCCAGGTGATACGCAGTATTTT. Translating it yields CASSITASPGDTQYF.

J is TRBJ2-7 and V is TRBV11-2; D remains unclear. The CDR3 runs 11 residues. V lost 3 bases to trimming and J lost 4 bases, with 4 bases between them. The germline V gene has CDR1 SGHAT and CDR2 FQNNGV. In DNA form, the CDR3 reads TGTGCCAGCAGCTTTACTTACGAGCAGTACTTC. The encoded protein is CASSFTYEQYF.

The chain employs TRBV11-2 and TRBJ2-1; 11 bases align to TRBD2. From germline, CDR1 is SGHAT and CDR2 FQNNGV. The CDR3 covers 16 residues. The V gene end was trimmed by 5 bases and the J gene end by 3 bases; junction bases not matched to a gene: 6. Here the CDR3 DNA reads TGTGCCAGCAGCGTAGCGGGGGGGTTAGACTACAATGAGCAGTTCTTC. This translates into CASSVAGGLDYNEQFF.

This clonotype appeared many times. V usage is TRBV19 and J usage is TRBJ2-7; 11 bases agree with TRBD1. Germline assignment: CDR1 LNHDA and CDR2 SQIVND (reference sequence). The CDR3 has 13 residues. The junction had 8 bases not matched to a gene; V was cut back by 11 bases and J by 5 bases. The CDR3, as DNA: TGTGCCGTACGGACAGGGGGCTTCGACGAGCAGTACTTC. The encoded protein is CAVRTGGFDEQYF. The entire variable domain, with the rest obtained from reference TRBV19 and TRBJ2-7, is as follows: DGGITQSPKYLFRKEGQNVTLSCEQNLNHDAMYWYRQDPGQGLRLIYYSQIVNDFQKGDIAEGYSVSREKKESFPLTVTSAQKNPTAFYLCAVRTGGFDEQYFGPGTRLTVT.

This clonotype has just a few counts. The chain combines TRBV5-6 with TRBJ1-1, with 10 bases aligning to TRBD1. Germline V CDR1 and CDR2: SGHDT, YYEEEE. This CDR3 comprises 17 residues. V trimming: 3 bases; J trimming: 4 bases; junction bases outside the gene matches: 12. CDR3 DNA: TGTGCCAGCAGCTACCGACAGGGGGCTTATGATAGCACTGAAGCTTTCTTT. Translating gives CASSYRQGAYDSTEAFF.

A note on this clonotype: Being one base from a much bigger clone, this may be a read error. V usage is TRBV19 and J usage is TRBJ1-1; D is uncertain. Trimming removed 2 bases at V and 4 bases at J, with 8 bases between. Germline V gene data show CDR1 as LNHDA and CDR2 as SQIVND (reference sequence). CDR3 size: 13 residues. The CDR3 nucleotides are TGTGCCAGTAGTATAACGATGACCACTGAAGCTTTCTTT. Translation gives CASSITMTTEAFF. The full variable domain, completed using reference TRBV19 and TRBJ1-1, is DGGITQSPKYLFRKEGQNVTLSCEQNLNHDAMYWYRQDPGQGLRLIYYSQIVNDFQKGDIAEGYSVSREKKESFPLTVTSAQKNPTAFYLCASSITMTTEAFFGQGTRLTVV.

This clonotype was observed at least ten times. The chain is built from TRBV7-9 and TRBJ2-2; 13 bases align to TRBD2. This CDR3 contains 19 residues. CDR1 and CDR2 from the germline V gene are SEHNR and FQNEAQ (reference sequence). The V gene end was trimmed by 5 bases and the J gene end by 0 bases; junction bases not matched to a gene: 9. CDR3 protein: CASSQGLAGVSANTGELFF. The CDR3 region has the DNA TGTGCCAGCAGCCAAGGACTAGCGGGAGTGTCCGCGAACACCGGGGAGCTGTTTTTT.

Ten or more counts support this clonotype. The chain joins TRBV25-1 to TRBJ2-1; D may be TRBD2 (6 bases). Germline V CDR1 and CDR2: MGHDK, SYGVNS. The V end was cut by 4 bases, the J end by 12 bases, with 7 bases between. The CDR3 totals 10 residues. The CDR3 DNA reads TGTGCCAGCAGTGGCGGGGTGCAGTTCTTC. Translating gives CASSGGVQFF.